This TCR beta chain was retrieved from a study of blood T cells in healthy people across ages. Next came a second PCR, run for about 6 to 11 cycles, which used a sample-barcoded 5' primer along with a J-beta primer mix. TCRdb called the 5' RACE reads again in MiXCR, with one record for every CDR3 protein. The repertoire holds 800,000 to 1,000,000 distinct CDR3 sequences, roughly 48% seen once, with under 15% in the top ten. Study outcomes and limitations: In the absence of known donor CMV status, changes in expanded clonotypes were possibly confounded.

At least ten counts were recorded for this clonotype. The antigen remains unidentified. Germline V CDR1 and CDR2: MGHDK, SYGVNS. The V end lost 3 bases, the J end lost 0 bases, and 8 bases lay between the germline ends. The CDR3 covers 15 residues. V is TRBV25-1 and J is TRBJ1-4; no clear D gene. Sequencing was carried out using blood. This receptor was obtained from a man under 40 in good health. Here the CDR3 reads CASSDGGATNEKLFF. CDR3 DNA sequence: TGTGCCAGCAGTGATGGCGGGGCAACTAATGAAAAACTGTTTTTT.